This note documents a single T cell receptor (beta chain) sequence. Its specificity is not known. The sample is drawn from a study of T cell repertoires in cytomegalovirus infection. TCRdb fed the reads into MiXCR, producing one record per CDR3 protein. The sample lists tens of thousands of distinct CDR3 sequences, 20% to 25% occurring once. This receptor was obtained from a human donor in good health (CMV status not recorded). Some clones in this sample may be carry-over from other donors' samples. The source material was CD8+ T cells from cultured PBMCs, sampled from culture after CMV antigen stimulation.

The CDR3 nucleotides are TGTGCCAGCAGTTTAGCAGGGCCGCGTTCACCCCTCCACTTT. It codes for CASSLAGPRSPLHF. The V call is TRBV28, the J call TRBJ1-6, with D perhaps matching TRBD1 (5 bases). The germline V gene has CDR1 MDHEN and CDR2 SYDVKM. This CDR3 is 14 amino acids long. V lost 2 bases and J lost 9, with 11 bases in between.